The following is a T cell receptor beta chain sequence with its context. The antigen is unknown. The CDR3 is 16 residues long. These data belong to a study of OX40 agonist ivuxolimab in advanced cancers. Study results and caveats: The study did not work out the antigen specificity of the expanded peripheral T cells.

Prior autoimmune disease or systemic immunosuppression barred patients. This table comes from immunoSEQ multiplex PCR, and its TCRdb copy is limited to in-frame clones, with some not included. The table lists about 7,300 clones, approximately 79% of them singletons. Material: CD4+ or CD8+ T cells sorted from blood, obtained in a trial of the OX40 agonist ivuxolimab. The TCR sequence derives from an adult with an advanced solid tumor such as melanoma, head and neck, liver or kidney cancer. V is TRBV21-1 and J is TRBJ2-7; the table's D call of TRBD2 was not tested on the DNA. TRBV21-1 is a listed pseudogene. CDR3 amino acids: CASSKEGSGGPHEQYF. Written as DNA, the CDR3 is TGTGCCAGCAGCAAAGAAGGTAGCGGGGGGCCCCACGAGCAGTACTTC.